The clone carrying this T cell receptor beta chain was counted only a few times. Its antigen remains unidentified. The sample is drawn from a study of T cell repertoires in cytomegalovirus infection. TCRdb re-called the reads with MiXCR, one entry per CDR3 protein. The sample lists about 830,000 distinct CDR3 sequences, approximately 32% occurring once. Overall study results and limits: Frequencies of public TCR beta families were cumulated, and this identified carriers of CMV plus the relevant HLA.

CDR3 length equals 14 residues. V gave up 2 bases and J gave up 7 bases, with 15 bases separating them. The sequence was obtained from a human donor in good health (CMV status not recorded). Some clones in this sample may be carry-over from other donors' samples. Material: cultured CD8+ T cells from PBMCs, obtained from culture after CMV antigen stimulation. The V call is TRBV12-3 or TRBV12-4, the J call TRBJ2-7; D gene unclear. In DNA, the CDR3 is TGTGCCAGCAGTTTACAGTCTACGAGGCATGAGCAGTACTTC. Translation: CASSLQSTRHEQYF.